The T cell receptor (beta chain) under discussion was sequenced for a study of OX40 agonist ivuxolimab in advanced cancers. Data came from immunoSEQ multiplex PCR; TCRdb stores just in-frame clones and leaves some out. Counted here are 40,000 to 45,000 clones, 80% to 90% occurring once; the ten biggest clones make up 4.7%. The sequence was obtained from an adult with an advanced solid tumor such as melanoma, head and neck, liver or kidney cancer. The material was CD4+ or CD8+ T cells sorted from blood, obtained in a trial of the OX40 agonist ivuxolimab.

The CDR3 coding sequence is TGTGCCAGCAGCGCCACAGGGGGCCCCTATGGCTACACCTTC. It specifies CASSATGGPYGYTF. The V and J genes are TRBV9 and TRBJ1-2, with 9 bases fitting TRBD1. Germline values: CDR1 SGDLS, CDR2 YYNGEE. The junction had 4 bases not matched to a gene; V was cut back by 3 bases and J by 4 bases. The CDR3 has 14 residues.